This TCR beta chain originates from a study of OX40 agonist ivuxolimab in advanced cancers. About the study: Dose-escalation patients suffered from hepatocellular carcinoma, melanoma, renal cell or head and neck cancer.

Germline V gene lookup returns CDR1 SGHRS and CDR2 YFSETQ. CDR3 length equals 16 residues. The V and J ends lost 4 bases and 4 bases respectively, with 20 bases between them. Findings and caveats of the study: Individuals who were partial responders at 0.1-3.0 mg/kg had clonal expansion that ranked among the lowest. Undetermined was the antigen specificity of the expanded peripheral T cells.

This clone was observed a single time. Its antigen is still unknown. The protocol was immunoSEQ multiplex PCR, while the TCRdb copy is restricted to in-frame clones and leaves out a portion. The table lists approximately 10,000 clones, around four fifths of them singletons. Sequenced material: CD4+ or CD8+ T cells sorted from blood, taken in a trial of the OX40 agonist ivuxolimab. This TCR derives from an adult with an advanced solid tumor such as melanoma, head and neck, liver or kidney cancer. V is TRBV5-1 and J is TRBJ1-2; D is perhaps TRBD1 (5 bases). The CDR3 reads CASSTGGQGEIYGYTF. CDR3 DNA sequence: TGCGCCAGCAGCACGGGAGGGCAAGGGGAAATCTATGGCTACACCTTC.